These 29 T cell receptor beta chains were sequenced from one sample in a study of identical twins. Each CDR3 protein is one row after TCRdb ran MiXCR on the 5' RACE reads. This table has approximately 220,000 distinct CDR3 sequences, about 7.5% appearing once. A further study also used this sample, focusing on yellow fever vaccine responses in identical twins.

Source material: memory (CD45RO+) T cells sorted from blood. The source of these receptors is a woman between 18 and 30 years old in good health.

V gene TRBV7-3 combines with J gene TRBJ2-2; 7 bases are shared with TRBD2. The J segment lost 5 bases and the V segment lost 3 bases, leaving 3 bases of the junction unmatched. Germline V gives CDR1 SGHTA, CDR2 FQGTGA. CDR3 length equals 14 residues. The CDR3 DNA follows: TGTGCCAGCAGCTTTGGGGGGGTAACCGGGGAGCTGTTTTTT. It specifies CASSFGGVTGELFF.

This clonotype was seen at least ten times. V gene TRBV20-1 combines with J gene TRBJ2-3; TRBD2 aligns across 9 bases. The J segment lost 10 bases and the V segment lost 7 bases, leaving 15 bases of the junction unmatched. Germline assignment: CDR1 DFQATT and CDR2 SNEGSKA (reference sequence). CDR3 length: 14 residues. CDR3 residues: CSGKQVAGGPSQYF. The DNA of the CDR3 is TGCAGTGGGAAGCAGGTGGCGGGAGGGCCCTCGCAGTATTTT.

This clonotype was seen repeatedly, ten times or more. This chain joins TRBV15 and TRBJ2-7; 11 positions agree with TRBD1. Germline CDR1 is LNHNV and CDR2 is YYDKDF (reference sequence). This CDR3 region has 16 residues. The trim removed 4 bases at V and 9 bases at J, leaving 14 bases unmatched. Here the CDR3 DNA reads TGTGCCACCAGCATGCAACGGACAGGGGGCACATTAGGGCAGTACTTC. Translation: CATSMQRTGGTLGQYF.

The V gene is TRBV6-1, the J gene TRBJ1-4; the D is unclear. This CDR3 is built from 15 residues. Germline loops: CDR1 MNHNS, CDR2 SASEGT. Trimming removed 0 bases from V and 7 bases from J, with 12 bases in between. The CDR3 loop reads CASSEARVRSEKLFF. The DNA of the CDR3 is TGTGCCAGCAGTGAAGCGAGGGTGAGGAGTGAAAAACTGTTTTTT.

This clonotype was observed a few times. The V call is TRBV7-9, the J call TRBJ1-6, with TRBD1 identical over 7 bases. The CDR3 runs 14 residues. Looked up from germline, CDR1 is SEHNR and CDR2 is FQNEAQ (reference sequence). The trim removed 4 bases at V and 6 bases at J, leaving 3 bases unmatched. The chain's CDR3 is CASSSDRSNSPLHF. Written as DNA, the CDR3 is TGTGCCAGCAGCTCGGACAGGTCTAATTCACCCCTCCACTTT.

The rearrangement uses TRBV5-5 and TRBJ2-6, with D possibly being TRBD1 or TRBD2 (6 bases each). V lost 1 base, J lost 1 base, and 15 bases lay in between. From germline, CDR1 is SGHKS and CDR2 YYEKEE (reference sequence). The CDR3 covers 18 residues. The CDR3: CASSLRGAQVSGANVLTF. For the CDR3, the DNA is TGTGCCAGCAGCTTGAGGGGGGCTCAGGTGTCTGGGGCCAACGTCCTGACTTTC.

This clonotype has a handful of counts. Written as DNA, the CDR3 is TGTGCCAGCAGCGAGAGACAGGGGGTACGTGAGACCCAGTACTTC. Translated: CASSERQGVRETQYF. V is TRBV7-8 and J is TRBJ2-5; 9 bases agree with TRBD1. Per the germline V gene, CDR1 is SGHVS and CDR2 is FQNEAQ. This CDR3 has 15 amino acids. V lost 5 bases to trimming and J lost 5 bases; unmatched junction nucleotides: 9.

This clonotype was seen a handful of times. This chain links TRBV7-2 with TRBJ2-1; 9 bases are shared with TRBD2. Germline V gives CDR1 SGHTA, CDR2 FQGNSA. The CDR3 totals 12 residues. V shed 5 bases and J 10 bases; nucleotides not matched to a gene: 3. This chain's CDR3 is CASSILAGEQFF. The CDR3 DNA sequence: TGTGCCAGCAGCATTCTAGCGGGGGAGCAGTTCTTC. The full variable domain, its missing parts supplied by reference TRBV7-2 and TRBJ2-1, is GAGVSQSPSNKVTEKGKDVELRCDPISGHTALYWYRQSLGQGLEFLIYFQGNSAPDKSGLPSDRFSAERTGGSVSTLTIQRTQQEDSAVYLCASSILAGEQFFGPGTRLTVL.

The genes are TRBV29-1 and TRBJ1-1, with a possible D match to TRBD1 (6 bases). The CDR3 sequence is 14 residues long. Trimming cost V 6 bases and J 1 base, with 15 bases left between them. Germline CDR1 is SQVTM and CDR2 is ANQGSEA. CDR3 bases: TGCAGCGTGAAGCCGGGACACCAGAACACTGAAGCTTTCTTT. Amino acid sequence: CSVKPGHQNTEAFF.

The chain is built from TRBV20-1 and TRBJ2-7, with D perhaps TRBD1 or TRBD2 (5 bases each). V lost 6 bases, J lost 0 bases, and 12 bases lay in between. CDR3 length: 13 amino acids. Germline CDR1 and CDR2: DFQATT and SNEGSKA (reference sequence). The CDR3 loop is CSAAGASSYEQYF. CDR3 coding DNA: TGCAGTGCGGCCGGGGCTAGCTCCTACGAGCAGTACTTC.

V usage is TRBV29-1 and J usage is TRBJ2-2; D may be TRBD2 (5 bases). CDR1 is SQVTM and CDR2 is ANQGSEA in the germline V gene. V lost 5 bases and J lost 7, with 8 bases in between. The CDR3 sequence is 11 residues long. The CDR3 protein is CSVSEGGELFF. CDR3 in DNA: TGCAGCGTTAGCGAGGGCGGGGAGCTGTTTTTT.

V is TRBV7-2 and J is TRBJ2-7, with TRBD2 identical over 7 bases. The CDR3 extends over 18 amino acids. CDR1 is SGHTA and CDR2 is FQGNSA in the germline V gene. With V trimmed by 0 bases and J by 3 bases, 14 bases remained unmatched. The CDR3: CASSLAWTRSGGSYEQYF. The CDR3 nucleotides read TGTGCCAGCAGCTTAGCGTGGACTAGAAGTGGTGGTAGCTACGAGCAGTACTTC.

The rearrangement links TRBV5-1 to TRBJ2-3, with TRBD2 matching 11 bases. The CDR3 covers 14 residues. Trimming at V came to 3 bases and at J to 6 bases, leaving 3 bases not matched to a gene. Germline V CDR1 and CDR2: SGHRS, YFSETQ. For the CDR3, the DNA is TGCGCCAGCAGCTCTAGCGGGGGGCGGGATACGCAGTATTTT. It is translated as CASSSSGGRDTQYF.

Only a few counts were recorded for this clonotype. The chain combines TRBV28 with TRBJ2-4; maybe TRBD1 (7 bases). V dropped 6 bases and J dropped 0 bases, with 18 bases sitting between them. Germline V gene lookup returns CDR1 MDHEN and CDR2 SYDVKM. The CDR3 contains 17 residues. The CDR3 here is CASSQTGTGVAKNIQYF. For the CDR3, the DNA is TGTGCCAGCAGCCAGACAGGGACTGGGGTAGCCAAAAACATTCAGTACTTC.

This clonotype was detected many times. The chain uses TRBV28 and TRBJ1-2, with 7 positions matching TRBD1. The CDR3 is 18 amino acids. The trim removed 7 bases at V and 0 bases at J, leaving 17 bases unmatched. Germline V gene lookup returns CDR1 MDHEN and CDR2 SYDVKM. The CDR3 loop is CASTSTGRGPASNYGYTF. The CDR3 coding sequence is TGTGCCAGCACCTCAACTGGAAGGGGGCCTGCCTCTAACTATGGCTACACCTTC.

This clonotype was detected a few times. The V call is TRBV6-1, the J call TRBJ2-3; D gene uncertain. Deletions cut 1 base from V and 0 bases from J, with 5 bases between. The CDR3 is made up of 14 amino acids. The germline gives CDR1 MNHNS, CDR2 SASEGT. CDR3: CASSEEPSTDTQYF. The CDR3 bases are TGTGCCAGCAGTGAAGAGCCCAGCACAGATACGCAGTATTTT.

This clonotype was detected only a few times. The genes are TRBV20-1 and TRBJ1-2; no definite D call. The germline gives CDR1 DFQATT, CDR2 SNEGSKA (reference sequence). Trimming removed 0 bases from V and 12 bases from J, with 11 bases in between. This CDR3 contains 11 residues. This CDR3 is CSARDDPRDTF. As DNA, the CDR3 is TGCAGTGCTAGAGATGACCCGAGGGACACCTTC.

The V and J genes are TRBV6-1 and TRBJ2-1, with TRBD1 matching 9 bases. V lost 5 bases to trimming and J lost 5 bases; unmatched junction nucleotides: 7. The CDR3 is 15 residues long. Per the germline V gene, CDR1 is MNHNS and CDR2 is SASEGT. The CDR3 DNA reads TGTGCCAGCAGTCCGACCGGGACAGGGCACAATGAGCAGTTCTTC. Amino acid sequence: CASSPTGTGHNEQFF.

This clonotype appeared a few times. The chain joins TRBV5-6 to TRBJ2-6; 9 bases align to TRBD1. In germline, CDR1 is SGHDT, CDR2 YYEEEE. V shed 4 bases and J 7 bases; nucleotides not matched to a gene: 15. CDR3 length equals 18 residues. CDR3 in amino acids: CASSLGQGTFFRANVLTF. The DNA of the CDR3 is TGTGCCAGCAGCCTAGGACAGGGGACGTTTTTTAGAGCCAACGTCCTGACTTTC.

On this clonotype: Here the CDR3 omits its conserved ending phenylalanine or tryptophan, so a read error is the likely source. V and J are TRBV10-3 and TRBJ1-4, with 9 bases fitting TRBD1. The germline gives CDR1 ENHRY, CDR2 SYGVKD. V lost 8 bases and J lost 3; bases outside the gene matches: 7. This CDR3 spans 15 amino acids. The CDR3 region is CAIGDREVANEKLFL. Written as DNA, the CDR3 is TGTGCCATCGGGGACAGGGAGGTAGCTAATGAAAAACTGTTTCTT.

This clonotype was seen ten or more times. At one end, the junction sequence differs from germline, possibly due to a read error. This rearrangement joins TRBV7-7 to TRBJ2-2; D call uncertain. The CDR3 consists of 14 residues. Looked up from germline, CDR1 is SSHAT and CDR2 is FNYEAQ (reference sequence). The chain's CDR3 is CASSPDKNTGELFF. Here the CDR3 DNA reads TGTGCTAGCAGCCCTGACAAGAACACCGGGGAGCTGTTTTTT.

The table lists this clonotype with many counts. The chain couples TRBV7-9 to TRBJ2-7, with D perhaps matching TRBD2 (5 bases). Germline CDR1 and CDR2: SEHNR and FQNEAQ (reference sequence). This CDR3 contains 14 residues. The ends were cut back, 1 base at V and 7 bases at J, with 14 bases in the middle. As DNA, the CDR3 is TGTGCCAGCAGCTTAGGGAGCCAGGAGGCAGAGCAGTACTTC. Residues: CASSLGSQEAEQYF.

The rearrangement joins TRBV7-9 to TRBJ1-1, with a possible D match to TRBD1 (5 bases). Trimming took 5 bases from V and 0 from J, leaving 16 bases between them. Germline V gene sequence: CDR1 SEHNR, CDR2 FQNEAQ (reference sequence). This CDR3 comprises 16 residues. CDR3 protein: CASSNNRWGVNTEAFF. CDR3 bases: TGTGCCAGCAGCAACAACAGGTGGGGGGTGAACACTGAAGCTTTCTTT.

This clonotype occurred a few times. The CDR3 here is CAWRKTSGDYNEQFF. The CDR3 coding sequence is TGTGCCTGGAGGAAGACTAGCGGGGATTACAATGAGCAGTTCTTC. This rearrangement joins TRBV30 to TRBJ2-1; 11 nucleotides align to TRBD2. This CDR3 has 15 amino acids. CDR1 and CDR2 from the germline V gene are GTSNPN and SVGIG (reference sequence). The V and J ends lost 3 bases and 4 bases, in that order; junction bases with no gene match: 5.

This clonotype was seen more than once but under ten times. The rearrangement links TRBV7-9 to TRBJ2-7; tentatively, D is TRBD1 (6 bases). This CDR3 has 14 amino acids. Germline CDR1 is SEHNR and CDR2 is FQNEAQ (reference sequence). V lost 6 bases to trimming and J lost 6 bases, with 18 bases between them. CDR3 residues: CASSETGTRAEQYF. The CDR3 DNA follows: TGTGCCAGCAGTGAAACCGGGACAAGGGCCGAGCAGTACTTC.

J is TRBJ1-6 and V is TRBV9; the match to TRBD1 covers 8 bases. This CDR3 contains 15 residues. Losses at the gene ends were 4 bases for V and 9 bases for J; bases not matched to a gene: 9. The germline CDR1 and CDR2 sequences are SGDLS and YYNGEE. CDR3: CASSTTGDGGSPLHF. DNA for the CDR3: TGTGCCAGCAGCACGACAGGGGACGGCGGTTCACCCCTCCACTTT.

This clonotype was seen a handful of times. This chain's CDR3 is CASSYSKGGNTEAFF. For the CDR3, the DNA is TGTGCCAGCAGTTACTCGAAAGGGGGGAACACTGAAGCTTTCTTT. J is TRBJ1-1 and V is TRBV6-5; the D gene is possibly TRBD1 (6 bases). With 0 bases removed from V and 1 base from J, the gap between germline ends came to 9 bases. This CDR3 spans 15 amino acids. Germline loops: CDR1 MNHEY, CDR2 SVGAGI.

Only a few counts were recorded for this clonotype. The chain employs TRBV13 and TRBJ2-1; 12 positions agree with TRBD1. The V gene end was trimmed by 5 bases and the J gene end by 0 bases; junction bases not matched to a gene: 5. This CDR3 has 17 residues. Germline V gene data show CDR1 as PRHDT and CDR2 as FYEKMQ (reference sequence). The CDR3 loop reads CASSPRDRGLSYNEQFF. CDR3 nucleotides: TGTGCCAGCAGCCCCCGGGACAGGGGGCTCTCCTACAATGAGCAGTTCTTC.

This clonotype appeared many times. V gene TRBV6-2 or TRBV6-3 combines with J gene TRBJ2-1, with TRBD1 matching 9 bases. Per germline, CDR1 MNHEY and CDR2 SVGEGT. The V and J ends lost 6 bases and 3 bases, in that order; junction bases with no gene match: 6. This CDR3 comprises 15 residues. The CDR3 nucleotides are TGTGCCAGCAGCCACCCGGACAGGGGCTACAATGAGCAGTTCTTC. Its translation: CASSHPDRGYNEQFF.